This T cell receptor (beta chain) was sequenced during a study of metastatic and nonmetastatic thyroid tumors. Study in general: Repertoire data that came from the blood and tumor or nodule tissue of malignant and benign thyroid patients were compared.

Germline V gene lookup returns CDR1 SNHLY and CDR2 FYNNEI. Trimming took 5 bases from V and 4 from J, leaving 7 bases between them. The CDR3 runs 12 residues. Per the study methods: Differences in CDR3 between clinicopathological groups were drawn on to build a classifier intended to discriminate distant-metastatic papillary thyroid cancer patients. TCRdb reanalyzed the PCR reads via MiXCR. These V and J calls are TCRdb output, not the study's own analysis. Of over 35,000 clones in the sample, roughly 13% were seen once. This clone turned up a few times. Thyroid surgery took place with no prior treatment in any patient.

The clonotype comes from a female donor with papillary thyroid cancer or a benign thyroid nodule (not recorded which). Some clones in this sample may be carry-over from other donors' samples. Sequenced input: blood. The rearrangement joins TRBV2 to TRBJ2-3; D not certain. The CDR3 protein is CASSSYSDTQYF. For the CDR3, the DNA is TGTGCCAGCAGTTCGTATTCAGATACGCAGTATTTT.